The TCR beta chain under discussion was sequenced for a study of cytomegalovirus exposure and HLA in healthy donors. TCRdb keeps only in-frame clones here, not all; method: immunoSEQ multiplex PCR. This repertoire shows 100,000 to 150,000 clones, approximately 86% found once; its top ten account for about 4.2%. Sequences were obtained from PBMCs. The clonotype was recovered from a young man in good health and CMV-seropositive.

Here the CDR3 reads CASSRDRLAEKLFF. In DNA form, the CDR3 reads TGTGCCAGTAGTCGGGACAGGTTGGCTGAAAAACTGTTTTTT. The chain employs TRBV19 and TRBJ1-4; 8 nucleotides align to TRBD1. The junction had 6 bases not matched to a gene; V was cut back by 5 bases and J by 7 bases. This CDR3 has 14 amino acids. Germline V gene lookup returns CDR1 LNHDA and CDR2 SQIVND (reference sequence).